This is a list of T cell receptor beta chains from one sample in a study of shared clonotypes between healthy human individuals. TCRdb's table, derived via immunoSEQ multiplex PCR, lists solely in-frame clones and lacks some. The sample yields some 630,000 clones, approximately 75% seen once. Sequenced material: memory CD4+ T cells sorted from blood. The receptors shown here come from a woman in her twenties or thirties in good health. CDR3s include the opening cysteine and the closing phenylalanine or tryptophan. The order of the fields is D gene, V gene, J gene, clone size, CDR3 protein, CDR3 DNA. The D gene is left open where the match is weak. Not every row has a clone size; where given, it reads once, few, many or a size class.

NA	TRBV5-1	TRBJ1-3	few	CASSLDRTDTIYF	TGCGCCAGCAGCTTGGACAGGACGGACACCATATATTTT
NA	TRBV6-7	TRBJ1-2	NA	CASSNGYTF	TGTGCCAGCAGTAACGGCTACACCTTC
TRBD1	TRBV19	TRBJ1-5	NA	CASSRGTGGNQPQHF	TGTGCCAGTAGTCGGGGGACAGGGGGCAATCAGCCCCAGCATTTT
TRBD2	TRBV5-4	TRBJ2-3	NA	CASSALADLGDTQYF	TGTGCCAGCAGCGCCCTAGCGGACCTGGGAGATACGCAGTATTTT
NA	TRBV28	TRBJ2-1	NA	CASSSISGTYGDEQFF	TGTGCCAGCAGTTCTATCTCCGGGACTTATGGAGATGAGCAGTTCTTC
TRBD2	TRBV11-3	TRBJ2-2	NA	CASSLVAGAAGELFF	TGTGCCAGCAGCTTAGTAGCGGGAGCGGCCGGGGAGCTGTTTTTT
TRBD1	TRBV29-1	TRBJ1-2	NA	CSGTGGADGYTF	TGCAGCGGGACAGGGGGCGCAGATGGCTACACCTTC
TRBD2	TRBV28	TRBJ2-2	once	CASRDTSGSTGELFF	TGTGCCAGCAGAGATACTAGCGGATCCACCGGGGAGCTGTTTTTT
NA	TRBV7-9	TRBJ2-7	NA	CASSPSYEQYF	TGTGCCAGCAGCCCCTCCTACGAGCAGTACTTC
NA	TRBV18	TRBJ2-3	few	CASSPSGTLGGHTQYF	TGTGCCAGCTCACCATCCGGTACCCTGGGGGGACATACGCAGTATTTT
TRBD2	TRBV19	TRBJ2-2	few	CASSIGLAVTGELFF	TGTGCCAGTAGTATAGGTCTAGCGGTCACCGGGGAGCTGTTTTTT
TRBD2	TRBV5-1	TRBJ2-5	NA	CASSAQGAGGAETQYF	TGCGCCAGCAGCGCGCAGGGAGCGGGAGGTGCAGAGACCCAGTACTTC
TRBD1	TRBV4-1	TRBJ1-3	NA	CASSRRTGEGNTIYF	TGCGCCAGCAGCCGGAGGACAGGGGAAGGAAACACCATATATTTT
NA	TRBV11-3	TRBJ2-3	once	CASSPDGSSTDTQYF	TGTGCCAGCAGCCCAGACGGTTCTAGCACAGATACGCAGTATTTT
TRBD1	TRBV4-2	TRBJ1-4	NA	CASSQDPDREEKLFF	TGTGCCAGCAGCCAAGACCCGGACAGGGAGGAAAAACTGTTTTTT
TRBD2	TRBV11-2	TRBJ2-5	NA	CASSLEGLAGETQYF	TGTGCCAGCAGCTTAGAGGGGCTAGCGGGGGAGACCCAGTACTTC
NA	TRBV5-1	TRBJ2-3	NA	CASSLAGGTDTQYF	TGCGCCAGCAGCTTGGCTGGGGGCACAGATACGCAGTATTTT
NA	TRBV21-1	TRBJ1-3	few	CASSSRRKGNTIYF	TGTGCCAGCAGCTCCCGCCGGAAGGGAAACACCATATATTTT
NA	TRBV5-8	TRBJ2-4	NA	CASSLGWGDKNIQYF	TGTGCCAGCAGCTTGGGCTGGGGGGACAAAAACATTCAGTACTTC
NA	TRBV11-2	TRBJ2-2	NA	CASRNAGFGELFF	TGTGCCAGCAGGAATGCGGGATTTGGGGAGCTGTTTTTT
TRBD1	TRBV6-6	TRBJ2-3	NA	CASSPRDRASTDTQYF	TGTGCCAGCAGTCCGAGGGACAGGGCTAGCACAGATACGCAGTATTTT
TRBD1	TRBV9	TRBJ1-2	NA	CASSVGTGGNYGYTF	TGTGCCAGCAGCGTAGGGACAGGGGGTAACTATGGCTACACCTTC
NA	TRBV5-4	TRBJ1-1	NA	CASSLDGSRNTEAFF	TGTGCCAGCAGCTTGGACGGGTCGCGGAACACTGAAGCTTTCTTT
TRBD2	TRBV19	TRBJ2-2	NA	CASVAGGLVGELFF	TGTGCCAGCGTAGCGGGAGGGCTCGTCGGGGAGCTGTTTTTT
NA	TRBV2	TRBJ2-7	NA	CASSEGPVGVQYF	TGTGCCAGCAGTGAGGGTCCCGTGGGGGTGCAGTACTTC
NA	TRBV28	TRBJ2-7	NA	CASSFTIALREQYF	TGTGCCAGCAGTTTTACCATCGCCCTACGCGAGCAGTACTTC
TRBD2	TRBV4-1	TRBJ2-6	few	CASSQDTGVAGFSGANVLTF	TGCGCCAGCAGCCAAGATACGGGAGTAGCGGGTTTCTCTGGGGCCAACGTCCTGACTTTC
NA	TRBV5-4	TRBJ1-3	NA	CASSWLGNTIYF	TGTGCCAGCAGCTGGCTTGGAAACACCATATATTTT
NA	TRBV6-5	TRBJ1-5	NA	CASSYSGIGDQPQHF	TGTGCCAGCAGTTACTCGGGAATTGGGGATCAGCCCCAGCATTTT
TRBD1	TRBV5-1	TRBJ1-2	once	CASSLGSRTGHVYTF	TGCGCCAGCAGCTTGGGCTCCCGGACAGGACACGTATACACCTTC
NA	TRBV28	TRBJ1-3	NA	CASSPRGYGNTIYF	TGTGCCAGCAGTCCAAGGGGGTATGGAAACACCATATATTTT
NA	TRBV18	TRBJ1-1	few	CASSPGIRENTEAFF	TGTGCCAGCTCACCAGGTATCAGAGAGAACACTGAAGCTTTCTTT
NA	TRBV27	TRBJ2-1	NA	CASSPRRLGRIVEQFF	TGTGCCAGCAGCCCGCGGCGGCTAGGTCGGATTGTTGAGCAGTTCTTC
NA	TRBV7-9	TRBJ1-4	NA	CASSLIGTTNEKLFF	TGTGCCAGCAGCTTGATAGGGACTACTAATGAAAAACTGTTTTTT
NA	TRBV21-1	TRBJ1-2	NA	CASSNGAGVVYGYTF	TGTGCCAGCAGCAACGGGGCAGGGGTTGTCTATGGCTACACCTTC
NA	TRBV28	TRBJ1-2	many	CASSFGGFGYTF	TGTGCCAGCAGTTTTGGAGGGTTTGGCTACACCTTC
NA	TRBV18	TRBJ2-3	NA	CASSPDYGKGDTQYF	TGTGCCAGCTCACCAGACTACGGGAAGGGGGATACGCAGTATTTT
NA	TRBV2	TRBJ1-1	NA	CASTLQQGAVTEAFF	TGTGCCAGCACCCTACAACAGGGAGCGGTCACTGAAGCTTTCTTT
TRBD2	TRBV29-1	TRBJ2-3	NA	CSVHSSGRAADTQYF	TGCAGCGTTCACTCTAGCGGGAGGGCCGCAGATACGCAGTATTTT
TRBD2	TRBV7-9	TRBJ2-2	few	CASSSLREYTGELFF	TGTGCCAGCAGCTCCCTGCGGGAGTACACCGGGGAGCTGTTTTTT
NA	TRBV7-9	TRBJ2-3	NA	CASRVRITDTQYF	TGTGCCAGCAGGGTTCGGATCACAGATACGCAGTATTTT
TRBD1	TRBV6-5	TRBJ2-7	NA	CASSRDRGELREQYF	TGTGCCAGCAGCCGAGACAGGGGCGAACTACGCGAGCAGTACTTC
NA	TRBV7-5	TRBJ1-1	NA	CVRSLVWGTEAFF	TGTGTCAGAAGCTTAGTATGGGGGACTGAAGCTTTCTTT
NA	TRBV6-1	TRBJ1-5	NA	CASSVLATEHQPQHF	TGTGCCAGCAGTGTGCTTGCTACCGAGCATCAGCCCCAGCATTTT
TRBD2	TRBV28	TRBJ2-7	few	CASSFLAGGPPYEQYF	TGTGCCAGCAGTTTTCTAGCGGGAGGGCCCCCCTACGAGCAGTACTTC
TRBD1	TRBV5-6	TRBJ2-4	few	CASSFLDRGVKNIQYF	TGTGCCAGCAGCTTTTTGGACAGGGGTGTCAAAAACATTCAGTACTTC
TRBD1	TRBV27	TRBJ1-2	NA	CASSPTAGTGFGYTF	TGTGCCAGCAGTCCGACGGCCGGGACAGGGTTTGGCTACACCTTC
NA	TRBV5-4	TRBJ1-2	NA	CASSPGPFDYGYTF	TGTGCCAGCAGCCCTGGTCCCTTTGACTATGGCTACACCTTC
NA	TRBV6-5	TRBJ1-1	NA	CASSYSGRGGQAFF	TGTGCCAGCAGTTACTCGGGGAGGGGGGGACAAGCTTTCTTT
TRBD1	TRBV25-1	TRBJ1-2	NA	CASSNHRGSAYGYTF	TGTGCCAGCAGCAACCACAGGGGTAGCGCCTATGGCTACACCTTC
NA	TRBV4-2	TRBJ2-5	NA	CASSQVEGGSQETQYF	TGTGCCAGCAGCCAAGTCGAGGGGGGCTCCCAAGAGACCCAGTACTTC
NA	TRBV15	TRBJ2-7	NA	CATSREGLAETYEQYF	TGTGCCACCAGCAGAGAAGGGCTAGCCGAGACCTACGAGCAGTACTTC